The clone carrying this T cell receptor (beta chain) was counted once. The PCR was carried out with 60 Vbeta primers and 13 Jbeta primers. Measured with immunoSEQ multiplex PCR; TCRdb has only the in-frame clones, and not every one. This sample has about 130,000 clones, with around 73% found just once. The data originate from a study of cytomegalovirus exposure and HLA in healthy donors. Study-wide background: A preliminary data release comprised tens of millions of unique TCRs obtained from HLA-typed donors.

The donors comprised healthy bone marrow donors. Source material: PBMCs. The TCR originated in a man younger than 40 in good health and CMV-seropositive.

This chain's CDR3 is CASSPGVVAGGSGEQFF. The CDR3 DNA follows: TGTGCCAGCAGCCCTGGGGTAGTGGCGGGAGGGTCAGGAGAGCAGTTCTTC. The chain links TRBV11-3 to TRBJ2-1; 9 nucleotides agree with TRBD2. The CDR3 loop spans 17 amino acids. Unmatched junction bases numbered 18, after V lost 5 bases and J lost 10 bases. Germline values: CDR1 SGHNT, CDR2 YENEEA.